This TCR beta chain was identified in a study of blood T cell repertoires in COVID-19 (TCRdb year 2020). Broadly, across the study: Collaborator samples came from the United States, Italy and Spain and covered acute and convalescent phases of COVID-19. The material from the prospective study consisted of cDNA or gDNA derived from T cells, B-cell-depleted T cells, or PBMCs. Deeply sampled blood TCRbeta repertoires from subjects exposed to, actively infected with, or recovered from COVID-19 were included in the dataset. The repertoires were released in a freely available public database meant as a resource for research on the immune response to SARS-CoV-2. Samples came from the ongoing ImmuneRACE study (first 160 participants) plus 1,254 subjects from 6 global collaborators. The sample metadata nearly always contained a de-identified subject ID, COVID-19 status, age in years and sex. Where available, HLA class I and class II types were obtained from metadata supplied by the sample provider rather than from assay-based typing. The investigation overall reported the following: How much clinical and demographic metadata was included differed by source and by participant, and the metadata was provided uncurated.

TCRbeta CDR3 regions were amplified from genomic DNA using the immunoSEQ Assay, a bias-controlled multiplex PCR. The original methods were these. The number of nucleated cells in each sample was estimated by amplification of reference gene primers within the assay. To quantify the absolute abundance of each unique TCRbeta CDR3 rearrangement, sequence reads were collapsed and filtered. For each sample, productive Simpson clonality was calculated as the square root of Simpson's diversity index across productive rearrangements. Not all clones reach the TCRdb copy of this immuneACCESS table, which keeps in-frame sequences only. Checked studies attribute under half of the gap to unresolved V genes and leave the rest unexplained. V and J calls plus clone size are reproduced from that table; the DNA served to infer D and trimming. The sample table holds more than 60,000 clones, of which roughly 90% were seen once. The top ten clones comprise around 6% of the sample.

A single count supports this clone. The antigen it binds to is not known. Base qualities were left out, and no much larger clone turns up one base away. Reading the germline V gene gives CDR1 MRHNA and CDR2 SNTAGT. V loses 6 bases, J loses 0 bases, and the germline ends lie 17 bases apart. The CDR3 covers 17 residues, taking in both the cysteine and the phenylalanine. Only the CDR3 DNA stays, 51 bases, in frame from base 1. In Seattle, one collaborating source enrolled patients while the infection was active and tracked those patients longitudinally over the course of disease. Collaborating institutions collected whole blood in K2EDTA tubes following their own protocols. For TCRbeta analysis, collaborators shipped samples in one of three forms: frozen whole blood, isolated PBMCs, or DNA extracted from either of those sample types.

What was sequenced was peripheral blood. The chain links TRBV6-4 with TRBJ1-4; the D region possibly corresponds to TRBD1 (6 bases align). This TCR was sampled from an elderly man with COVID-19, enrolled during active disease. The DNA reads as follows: TGTGCCAGCAGGGAGGACCAGGACAGAGCAACTAATGAAAAACTGTTTTTT. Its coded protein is CASREDQDRATNEKLFF.